This T cell receptor beta chain was observed in a study of T cell responses to AZD1222 COVID-19 vaccine. Libraries were prepared by immunoSEQ multiplex PCR; TCRdb keeps only in-frame clonotypes and omits some of them. The table has approximately 94,000 clones, just under 90% seen once; the top ten hold approximately 16%. The sample holds a few counts of this clone. Its target is not known. The V gene lost 4 bases and the J gene lost 7 bases, with 13 bases spanning the gap. CDR1 and CDR2 from the germline V gene are LGHDT and YNNKEL (reference sequence). The CDR3 has 13 amino acids. Study results and caveats: Among the donors, most were white British and more were female, and clonal diversity was possibly underestimated. The reported proportion of spike-specific TCRs targeting unmutated variant regions was nearly half. Seropositive at baseline were only a handful of AZD1222 recipients. Only after the peak T cell response were repertoires sampled.

The receptor was isolated from an adult in good health. This material consisted of peripheral blood, taken on day 0 of AZD1222 vaccination. The chain joins TRBV3-1 (or the pseudogene TRBV3-2) to TRBJ1-1, with a tentative D call TRBD1 (5 bases). This CDR3 is CASSPRRGVEAFF. The CDR3 bases are TGTGCCAGCAGCCCCCGTAGGGGAGTTGAAGCTTTCTTT.